The clone carrying this TCR beta chain appeared a few times. What it recognizes is unknown. At least one anti-epileptic drug was given before surgery. The length of the CDR3 is 14 residues. V lost 6 bases and J lost 4; bases outside the gene matches: 8. The germline CDR1 and CDR2 sequences are MNHEY and SVGAGI. The entry originates in a study of brain T cells in children with intractable seizures. Whole-study results and caveats: Viral specificity was inferred only from CDR3 similarity; HCMV serostatus was unknown.

Sequenced by immunoSEQ multiplex PCR; TCRdb stores in-frame clones only, minus some. The sample shows more than 40,000 clones, around 90% of them seen only once. The sample here was peripheral blood, taken at surgery. The clonotype comes from a girl aged 2 to 10 with tuberous sclerosis and intractable seizures. V usage is TRBV6-5 and J usage is TRBJ1-1; TRBD1 matches at 7 bases. CDR3 residues: CASRSTGRVTEAFF. The CDR3 nucleotides are TGTGCCAGCAGATCGACAGGGAGGGTCACTGAAGCTTTCTTT.